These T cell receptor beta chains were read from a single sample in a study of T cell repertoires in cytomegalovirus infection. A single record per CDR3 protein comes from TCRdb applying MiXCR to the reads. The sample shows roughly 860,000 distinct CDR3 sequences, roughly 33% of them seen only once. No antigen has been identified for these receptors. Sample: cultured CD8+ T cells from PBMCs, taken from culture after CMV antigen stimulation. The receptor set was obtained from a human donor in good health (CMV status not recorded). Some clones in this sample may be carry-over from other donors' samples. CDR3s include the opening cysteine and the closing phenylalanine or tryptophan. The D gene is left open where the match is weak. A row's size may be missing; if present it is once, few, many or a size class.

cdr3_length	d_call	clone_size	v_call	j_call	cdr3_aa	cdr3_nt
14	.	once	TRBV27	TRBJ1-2	CASTGGSRLYGYTF	TGTGCCAGCACCGGGGGCAGTCGGCTCTATGGCTACACCTTC
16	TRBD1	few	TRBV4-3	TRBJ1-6	CASSQDRTGFGSPLHF	TGCGCCAGCAGCCAAGATCGGACAGGGTTTGGTTCACCCCTCCACTTT
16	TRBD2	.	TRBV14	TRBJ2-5	CASSPYLSGGQETQYF	TGTGCCAGCAGCCCGTATCTAAGCGGGGGGCAAGAGACCCAGTACTTC
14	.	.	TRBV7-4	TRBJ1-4	CASIPGATNEKLFF	TGTGCCAGCATACCGGGAGCAACTAATGAAAAACTGTTTTTT
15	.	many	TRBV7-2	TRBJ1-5	CASSLRISGNQPQHF	TGTGCCAGCAGCTTAAGGATTAGCGGCAATCAGCCCCAGCATTTT
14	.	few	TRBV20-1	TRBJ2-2	CSAPRVSGTGELFF	TGCAGTGCTCCCCGGGTATCGGGCACCGGGGAGCTGTTTTTT
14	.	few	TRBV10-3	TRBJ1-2	CAAGNGQSGYGYTF	TGTGCCGCGGGAAATGGACAAAGTGGCTATGGCTACACCTTC
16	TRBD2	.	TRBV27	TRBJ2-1	CASSLWLAGDINEQFF	TGTGCCAGCAGTTTATGGCTAGCGGGGGATATCAATGAGCAGTTCTTC
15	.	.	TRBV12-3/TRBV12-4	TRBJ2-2	CASNLLGPNTGELFF	TGTGCCAGCAACCTCCTGGGCCCTAACACCGGGGAGCTGTTTTTT
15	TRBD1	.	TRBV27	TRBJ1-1	CASSRGTGPTPGAFF	TGTGCCAGCAGCCGGGGGACAGGTCCAACCCCTGGAGCTTTCTTT
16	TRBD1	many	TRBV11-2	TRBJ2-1	CASSLPGQGSYNEQFF	TGTGCCAGCAGTCTTCCGGGACAGGGGTCCTACAATGAGCAGTTCTTC
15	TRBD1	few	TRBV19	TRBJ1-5	CASSIDRVDDQPQHF	TGTGCCAGTAGTATTGACAGGGTTGACGATCAGCCCCAGCATTTT
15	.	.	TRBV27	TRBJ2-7	CASSPALFRDDEQYF	TGTGCCAGCAGTCCTGCCCTATTCCGAGATGACGAGCAGTACTTC
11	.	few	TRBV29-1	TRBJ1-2	CSVEEREGYTF	TGCAGCGTTGAAGAGCGGGAAGGCTACACCTTC
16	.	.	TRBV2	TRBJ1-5	CASSDGRGPPNQPQHF	TGTGCCAGCAGTGATGGTAGAGGGCCCCCTAATCAGCCCCAGCATTTT
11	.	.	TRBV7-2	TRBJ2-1	CANSRGGGKFF	TGTGCCAACAGCAGGGGGGGGGGAAAGTTCTTC
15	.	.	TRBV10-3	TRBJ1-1	CAISESEGGVTEAFF	TGTGCCATCAGTGAGTCGGAGGGTGGGGTCACTGAAGCTTTCTTT
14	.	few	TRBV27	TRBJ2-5	CASSSIGGLETQYF	TGTGCCAGCAGTTCGATTGGGGGGCTAGAGACCCAGTACTTC
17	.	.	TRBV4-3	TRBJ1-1	CASGQEGVMGKNTEAFF	TGCGCCAGCGGCCAAGAGGGCGTTATGGGAAAGAACACTGAAGCTTTCTTT
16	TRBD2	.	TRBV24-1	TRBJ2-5	CATSAQLAGLRETQYF	TGTGCCACCAGCGCACAACTAGCGGGGTTACGGGAGACCCAGTACTTC
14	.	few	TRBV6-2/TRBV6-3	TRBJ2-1	CASSYPGQHNEQFF	TGTGCCAGCAGTTACCCCGGACAGCACAATGAGCAGTTCTTC
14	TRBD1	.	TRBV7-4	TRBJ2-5	CASLRQGFQETQYF	TGTGCCAGCTTGAGACAGGGTTTTCAAGAGACCCAGTACTTC
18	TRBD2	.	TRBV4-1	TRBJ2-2	CAGSQEALAGGNTGELFF	TGCGCCGGCAGCCAAGAGGCCCTAGCGGGGGGCAACACCGGGGAGCTGTTTTTT
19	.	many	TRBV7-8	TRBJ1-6	CASSLSRDFPSSYNSPLHF	TGTGCCAGCAGCTTAAGTCGTGACTTTCCCAGCTCCTATAATTCACCCCTCCACTTT
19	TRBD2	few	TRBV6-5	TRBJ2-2	CASSYQASLAGGPTGELFF	TGTGCCAGCAGTTACCAAGCTTCATTAGCGGGGGGGCCCACCGGGGAGCTGTTTTTT
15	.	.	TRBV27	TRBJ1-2	CASSLSGPGAYGYTF	TGTGCCAGCAGTTTATCGGGACCTGGAGCGTATGGCTACACCTTC
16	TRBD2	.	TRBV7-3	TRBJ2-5	CASSSGLAGEQETQYF	TGTGCCAGCAGCTCGGGACTAGCGGGGGAGCAAGAGACCCAGTACTTC
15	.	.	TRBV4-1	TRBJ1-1	CASSPLPGVDTEAFF	TGCGCCAGCAGCCCCCTTCCTGGGGTTGACACTGAAGCTTTCTTT
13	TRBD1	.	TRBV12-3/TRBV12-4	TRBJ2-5	CASSDRVSETQYF	TGTGCCAGCAGCGACAGGGTATCAGAGACCCAGTACTTC
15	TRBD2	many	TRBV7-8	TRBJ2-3	CASSLWGLVTDTQYF	TGTGCCAGCAGCTTATGGGGACTAGTCACAGATACGCAGTATTTT
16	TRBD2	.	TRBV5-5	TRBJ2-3	CASSQVSSGDTDTQYF	TGTGCCAGCAGCCAAGTATCCAGCGGGGACACAGATACGCAGTATTTT
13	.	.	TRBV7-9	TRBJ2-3	CASSAGQRDTQYF	TGTGCCAGCAGCGCCGGACAGCGAGATACGCAGTATTTT
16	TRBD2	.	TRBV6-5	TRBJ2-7	CASSLAGGPLSYEQYF	TGTGCCAGCTCTCTAGCGGGGGGGCCCCTCTCCTACGAGCAGTACTTC
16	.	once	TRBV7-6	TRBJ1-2	CASSRPGGLANYGYTF	TGTGCCAGCAGCCGCCCGGGGGGACTCGCGAACTATGGCTACACCTTC
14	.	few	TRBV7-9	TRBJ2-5	CASSLDETGETQYF	TGTGCCAGCAGCTTAGACGAAACGGGAGAGACCCAGTACTTC
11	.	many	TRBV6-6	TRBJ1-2	CASSQDLSYTF	TGTGCCAGCAGTCAGGACCTGAGCTACACCTTC
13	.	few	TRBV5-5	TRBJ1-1	CASTLTGYPEAFF	TGTGCCAGCACCCTAACAGGGTATCCTGAAGCTTTCTTT
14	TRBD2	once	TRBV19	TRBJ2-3	CASSTSGYTDTQYF	TGTGCCAGTTCAACTAGCGGCTACACAGATACGCAGTATTTT
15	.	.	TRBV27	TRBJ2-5	CASSLSAGRTETQYF	TGTGCCAGCAGTTTATCGGCCGGGAGAACGGAGACCCAGTACTTC
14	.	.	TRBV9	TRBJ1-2	CASSTSRDRNGYTF	TGTGCCAGCAGCACGTCCCGAGACAGGAATGGCTACACCTTC
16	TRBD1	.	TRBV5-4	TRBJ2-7	CASSRSGQGLSYEQYF	TGTGCCAGCAGCAGATCGGGACAGGGGCTTTCCTACGAGCAGTACTTC
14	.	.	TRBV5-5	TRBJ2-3	CASSLERLVDTQYF	TGTGCCAGCAGCTTGGAGAGGCTAGTAGATACGCAGTATTTT
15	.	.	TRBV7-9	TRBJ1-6	CASSFQPKYNSPLHF	TGTGCCAGCAGCTTTCAACCCAAATATAATTCACCCCTCCACTTT
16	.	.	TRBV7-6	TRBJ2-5	CASSLEGFAGQETQYF	TGTGCTAGCAGCCTAGAGGGCTTCGCGGGACAAGAGACCCAGTACTTC
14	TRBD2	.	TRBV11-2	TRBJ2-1	CASSPPGLANEQFF	TGTGCCAGCAGCCCTCCAGGACTAGCGAATGAGCAGTTCTTC
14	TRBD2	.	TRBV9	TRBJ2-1	CASSTGGIYNEQFF	TGTGCCAGCAGTACGGGGGGGATCTACAATGAGCAGTTCTTC
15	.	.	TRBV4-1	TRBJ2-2	CASSQELVGTGELFF	TGCGCCAGCAGCCAAGAACTAGTCGGCACCGGGGAGCTGTTTTTT
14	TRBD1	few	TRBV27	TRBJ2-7	CASNPQGDPYEQYF	TGTGCCAGCAACCCACAGGGGGACCCCTACGAGCAGTACTTC
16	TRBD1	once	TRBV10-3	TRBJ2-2	CAISESWTGETGELFF	TGTGCCATCAGTGAGTCTTGGACAGGGGAGACCGGGGAGCTGTTTTTT
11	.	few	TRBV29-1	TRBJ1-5	CSVEGNQPQHF	TGCAGCGTTGAAGGGAATCAGCCCCAGCATTTT
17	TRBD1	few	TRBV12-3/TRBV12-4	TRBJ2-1	CASPEQPGQGPYNEQFF	TGTGCCAGCCCCGAGCAACCGGGACAGGGACCCTACAATGAGCAGTTCTTC
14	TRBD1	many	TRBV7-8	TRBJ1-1	CASSVGQGRTEAFF	TGTGCCAGCAGCGTGGGACAGGGACGGACTGAAGCTTTCTTT
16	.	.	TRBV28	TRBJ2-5	CASSFRVARWQETQYF	TGTGCCAGCAGTTTTCGGGTGGCTCGTTGGCAAGAGACCCAGTACTTC